A single sample is the source of the 22 T cell receptor beta chains below, sequenced in a study of T cell changes during pregnancy in multiple sclerosis. The repertoire was sequenced with immunoSEQ multiplex PCR; TCRdb's copy has only in-frame clones and lacks some. The sample comprises tens of thousands of clones, roughly nine tenths of which are singletons, and under 0.75% rests with the top ten. The source was CD4+ T cells from peripheral blood mononuclear cells, collected in the third trimester of pregnancy. The receptor set was obtained from a female donor in good health, enrolled as a control in a pregnancy study.

CDR3 residues: CACGPDTEAFF. For the CDR3, the DNA is TGTGCCTGTGGGCCGGACACTGAAGCTTTCTTT. The chain links TRBV30 to TRBJ1-1; D unclear. The V and J ends lost 6 bases and 3 bases respectively, with 8 bases between them. Looked up from germline, CDR1 is GTSNPN and CDR2 is SVGIG (reference sequence). The length of the CDR3 is 11 residues. The variable domain in full, completed from reference TRBV30 and TRBJ1-1, reads SQTIHQWPATLVQPVGSPLSLECTVEGTSNPNLYWYRQAAGRGLQLLFYSVGIGQISSEVPQNLSASRPQDRQFILSSKKLLLSDSGFYLCACGPDTEAFFGQGTRLTVV.

The gene calls are TRBV5-1 and TRBJ1-1; 7 bases agree with TRBD1. The CDR3 contains 13 residues. Germline CDR1 is SGHRS and CDR2 is YFSETQ. With 8 bases clipped from V and 1 base from J, the junction kept 5 bases outside the gene matches. The CDR3 reads CASGTDPNTEAFF. The CDR3 nucleotides are TGCGCCAGTGGGACAGACCCGAACACTGAAGCTTTCTTT.

The chain has TRBV7-3 and TRBJ1-1; 8 positions agree with TRBD1. There are 16 residues in the CDR3. Germline trimming cut 4 bases from V and 0 bases from J; bases unmatched to any gene: 7. CDR1 SGHTA and CDR2 FQGTGA come from the germline V gene. CDR3 DNA: TGTGCCAGCAGCTCCCGGGACAGGACCATGAACACTGAAGCTTTCTTT. This gives the protein CASSSRDRTMNTEAFF.

This clone was counted once. CDR3 DNA: TGTGCCAGCAGCGGAGACCCCAGGACTGAAGCTTTCTTT. Protein product: CASSGDPRTEAFF. The chain carries TRBV9 and TRBJ1-1, with no clear D. V shed 3 bases and J shed 5 bases, with 11 bases lying between them. Germline lookup yields CDR1 SGDLS and CDR2 YYNGEE. The CDR3 consists of 13 residues. Full variable domain (missing parts from reference TRBV9 and TRBJ1-1): DSGVTQTPKHLITATGQRVTLRCSPRSGDLSVYWYQQSLDQGLQFLIQYYNGEERAKGNILERFSAQQFPDLHSELNLSSLELGDSALYFCASSGDPRTEAFFGQGTRLTVV.

CDR3 in DNA: TGCGCCAGCAGCTGGGACAGGGAAGGGGATTCACCCCTCCACTTT. It specifies CASSWDREGDSPLHF. The chain employs TRBV5-1 and TRBJ1-6; 9 bases are a match to TRBD1. The length of the CDR3 is 15 residues. The germline V gene has CDR1 SGHRS and CDR2 YFSETQ. After removal of 3 bases from V and 8 bases from J, the junction contained 6 bases not matched to a gene. The full variable domain, in which reference TRBV5-1 and TRBJ1-6 provide the parts outside the CDR3, is KAGVTQTPRYLIKTRGQQVTLSCSPISGHRSVSWYQQTPGQGLQFLFEYFSETQRNKGNFPGRFSGRQFSNSRSEMNVSTLELGDSALYLCASSWDREGDSPLHFGNGTRLTVT.

This sequence joins TRBV29-1 and TRBJ2-3, with D maybe TRBD2 (6 bases). This CDR3 is 16 amino acids long. Germline CDR1 reads SQVTM; CDR2 reads ANQGSEA. The V and J ends lost 2 bases and 0 bases respectively, with 15 bases between them. The CDR3 DNA follows: TGCAGCGTTGAAAATAGGGCGGGGACTAGCACAGATACGCAGTATTTT. Translating gives CSVENRAGTSTDTQYF.

V gene TRBV28 combines with J gene TRBJ2-5; 8 bases map to TRBD1. V trimming: 7 bases; J trimming: 5 bases; junction bases outside the gene matches: 18. The CDR3 runs to 17 residues. Germline lookup yields CDR1 MDHEN and CDR2 SYDVKM. The CDR3 loop reads CASNKNLRTGLRETQYF. CDR3 coding DNA: TGTGCCAGCAACAAAAATCTTCGGACAGGGCTAAGGGAGACCCAGTACTTC.

The J gene is TRBJ2-3, the V gene TRBV7-2; perhaps TRBD2 as D (6 bases). CDR1 is SGHTA and CDR2 is FQGNSA in the germline V gene. V dropped 3 bases and J dropped 0 bases, with 7 bases sitting between them. This CDR3 is built from 14 residues. The chain's CDR3 is CASSFGTSTDTQYF. DNA of the CDR3: TGTGCCAGCAGCTTCGGGACTAGCACAGATACGCAGTATTTT.

The genes are TRBV14 and TRBJ2-5; 8 bases match TRBD1. The germline gives CDR1 SGHDN, CDR2 FVKESK. J lost 5 bases, V lost 2 bases, and 10 bases had no gene match. The CDR3 loop spans 16 amino acids. The CDR3 nucleotides read TGTGCCAGCAGCCAACTTCTACAGGGGGGTCGGGAGACCCAGTACTTC. Translating gives CASSQLLQGGRETQYF. The full variable domain, rest sourced from reference TRBV14 and TRBJ2-5, is EAGVTQFPSHSVIEKGQTVTLRCDPISGHDNLYWYRRVMGKEIKFLLHFVKESKQDESGMPNNRFLAERTGGTYSTLKVQPAELEDSGVYFCASSQLLQGGRETQYFGPGTRLLVL.

The chain recombines TRBV11-1 with TRBJ1-1, with D perhaps matching TRBD1 (5 bases). Trimming left V 5 bases short and J 6 bases short, with 22 bases between. The CDR3 is 16 amino acids. Looked up from germline, CDR1 is SGHAT and CDR2 is FQDESV (reference sequence). CDR3 sequence: CASSPGMGGGVSEAFF. DNA of the CDR3: TGTGCCAGCAGCCCCGGCATGGGGGGGGGAGTGTCTGAAGCTTTCTTT.

The rearrangement links TRBV6-6 to TRBJ1-1, with D maybe TRBD1 (6 bases). V was pared by 7 bases and J by 8 bases, with 17 bases between. CDR3 length: 13 residues. Germline CDR1 is MNHNY and CDR2 is SVGAGI (reference sequence). In DNA form, the CDR3 reads TGTGCCAGCATCGAACGGGGAGGGGGAGAAGCTTTCTTT. Protein sequence: CASIERGGGEAFF.

The rearrangement uses TRBV7-8 and TRBJ1-2, with D tentatively TRBD1 (5 bases). Deletions cut 5 bases from V and 6 bases from J, with 19 bases between. Germline V gene data show CDR1 as SGHVS and CDR2 as FQNEAQ. This CDR3 spans 15 amino acids. The CDR3 reads CASSPPGGRVDGYTF. The CDR3 region has the DNA TGTGCCAGCAGCCCCCCAGGCGGCAGGGTCGATGGCTACACCTTC. The complete variable domain, with remaining parts taken from reference TRBV7-8 and TRBJ1-2, reads GAGVSQSPRYKVAKRGQDVALRCDPISGHVSLFWYQQALGQGPEFLTYFQNEAQLDKSGLPSDRFFAERPEGSVSTLKIQRTQQEDSAVYLCASSPPGGRVDGYTFGSGTRLTVV.

The chain combines TRBV7-3 with TRBJ2-3; D gene unclear. CDR3 size: 14 residues. V lost 2 bases and J 7 bases, leaving 13 bases between the germline ends. Germline V CDR1 and CDR2: SGHTA, FQGTGA. The CDR3 bases are TGTGCCAGCAGCTTACCCGCTTCCGGTAATACGCAGTATTTT. It specifies CASSLPASGNTQYF.

The J gene is TRBJ2-4, the V gene TRBV5-4; weak D call: TRBD2 (5 bases). The CDR3 runs 14 residues. Germline values: CDR1 SGHNT, CDR2 YYREEE (reference sequence). Between the trimmed V and J ends, which lost 0 bases and 9 bases, there was a span of 13 bases. Here the CDR3 reads CASSLDSGSGIQYF. CDR3 bases: TGTGCCAGCAGCTTGGATTCGGGGTCCGGCATTCAGTACTTC.

This chain joins TRBV6-5 and TRBJ1-2, with TRBD1 matching 7 bases. The V gene's germline CDR1 is MNHEY and CDR2 SVGAGI. Trimming took 6 bases from V and 14 from J; bases not matched to a gene: 12. The CDR3 has 12 amino acids. The CDR3 region has the DNA TGTGCCAGCAGCGGGGAGAAGGGGGCGAATACCTTC. Translated, it gives CASSGEKGANTF.

The gene calls are TRBV19 and TRBJ2-5, with D unclear. The CDR3 runs 12 residues. The germline V gene has CDR1 LNHDA and CDR2 SQIVND (reference sequence). Trimming stripped 5 bases from V and 2 bases from J, with 6 bases between. CDR3 sequence reads: CASSQYQETQYF. The DNA of the CDR3 is TGTGCCAGTAGTCAGTATCAAGAGACCCAGTACTTC.

The chain has TRBV2 and TRBJ2-7, with a possible D match to TRBD2 (5 bases). The CDR3 totals 15 residues. Germline V gene lookup returns CDR1 SNHLY and CDR2 FYNNEI. The V end was cut by 4 bases, the J end by 3 bases, with 16 bases between. The CDR3 DNA is TGTGCCAGCAGTGTTTTACGTGTCCGGGGCTACGAGCAGTACTTC. Protein product: CASSVLRVRGYEQYF.

The chain has TRBV6-1 and TRBJ1-2; TRBD1 matches 9 bases. The CDR3 length is 14 residues. The V gene's germline CDR1 is MNHNS and CDR2 SASEGT. The ends lost 7 bases at V and 8 bases at J; junction bases unmatched: 11. CDR3 loop: CASIGGTGIDGYTF. CDR3 nucleotides: TGTGCCAGCATCGGGGGGACAGGGATTGACGGCTACACCTTC.

The V call is TRBV11-2, the J call TRBJ2-1; TRBD2 matches at 9 bases. J gave up 9 bases and V 4 bases, and 4 bases lay outside the gene matches. Per the germline V gene, CDR1 is SGHAT and CDR2 is FQNNGV. The CDR3 is made up of 13 amino acids. The CDR3 sequence: CASSSTSGREQFF. Here the CDR3 DNA reads TGTGCCAGCAGCTCTACTAGCGGGCGTGAGCAGTTCTTC.

The chain couples TRBV15 to TRBJ1-2, with D hard to call. The germline V and J ends were trimmed by 5 bases and 0 bases, with 13 bases remaining between them. Germline V gene lookup returns CDR1 LNHNV and CDR2 YYDKDF (reference sequence). CDR3 length equals 15 residues. In DNA, the CDR3 is TGTGCCACCAGCCTACAGACCGCTCCTAACTATGGCTACACCTTC. It codes for CATSLQTAPNYGYTF. Full variable domain (missing parts from reference TRBV15 and TRBJ1-2): DAMVIQNPRYQVTQFGKPVTLSCSQTLNHNVMYWYQQKSSQAPKLLFHYYDKDFNNEADTPDNFQSRRPNTSFCFLDIRSPGLGDTAMYLCATSLQTAPNYGYTFGSGTRLTVV.

V and J are TRBV5-1 and TRBJ1-1, with 7 nucleotides matching TRBD1. V dropped 3 bases and J dropped 3; count of bases not matched to a gene: 14. Germline V gene lookup returns CDR1 SGHRS and CDR2 YFSETQ. The CDR3 is 17 amino acids. The CDR3 nucleotides read TGCGCCAGCAGCTCCAGGCGGGGTCAGGGGGTAGACACTGAAGCTTTCTTT. Its protein is CASSSRRGQGVDTEAFF. Full variable domain (missing parts from reference TRBV5-1 and TRBJ1-1): KAGVTQTPRYLIKTRGQQVTLSCSPISGHRSVSWYQQTPGQGLQFLFEYFSETQRNKGNFPGRFSGRQFSNSRSEMNVSTLELGDSALYLCASSSRRGQGVDTEAFFGQGTRLTVV.

The rearrangement joins TRBV19 to TRBJ1-1, with no clear D. The V end was cut by 7 bases, the J end by 0 bases, with 12 bases between. Germline V CDR1 and CDR2: LNHDA, SQIVND (reference sequence). There are 14 residues in the CDR3. The CDR3 coding sequence is TGTGCCAGTAATTCCCTCTTTTTGAACACTGAAGCTTTCTTT. This translates into CASNSLFLNTEAFF.